This T cell receptor (beta chain) was sequenced for a study of cytomegalovirus exposure and HLA in healthy donors. Study-level points and caveats: It was only CMV serostatus that was available as immune exposure information. In a later analysis, at a false discovery rate of 0.05, 16,951 TCR beta sequences matched HLA alleles. The number of N-insertions in an Asian-associated ancestry cluster was reportedly below the approximately 700-donor mean in a later analysis.

The CDR3 runs 14 residues. The V segment lost 4 bases and the J segment 2 bases; nucleotides outside the gene matches: 6. Germline CDR1 reads SGHRS; CDR2 reads YFSETQ. As for the donors, each was a healthy bone marrow donor. Concerning this clone: Its cognate antigen is unknown.

PCR used 60 Vbeta primers and 13 Jbeta primers. Generated by immunoSEQ multiplex PCR, the TCRdb table keeps only in-frame clones and is missing some. Of under 300,000 clones in the sample, 84% were seen once. Source material: PBMCs. The TCR comes from a woman in her thirties or forties in good health and CMV-seropositive. The gene calls are TRBV5-1 and TRBJ2-7; 7 bases map to TRBD2. DNA for the CDR3: TGCGCCAGCAGCAGCGGGGACTTGCCCTACGAGCAGTACTTC. It is translated as CASSSGDLPYEQYF.